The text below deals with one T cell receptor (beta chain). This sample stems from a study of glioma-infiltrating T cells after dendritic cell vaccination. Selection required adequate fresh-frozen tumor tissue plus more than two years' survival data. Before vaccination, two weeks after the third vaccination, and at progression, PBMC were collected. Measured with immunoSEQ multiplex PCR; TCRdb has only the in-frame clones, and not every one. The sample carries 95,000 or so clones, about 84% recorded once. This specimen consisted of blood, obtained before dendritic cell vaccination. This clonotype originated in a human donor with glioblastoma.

The CDR3 DNA reads TGTGCCAGCTGGGTCGGGAGTGGTCAGCCCCAGCATTTT. Amino acids: CASWVGSGQPQHF. This chain links TRBV2 with TRBJ1-5; no firm D call. CDR1 SNHLY and CDR2 FYNNEI come from the germline V gene. The length of the CDR3 is 13 residues. Trimming left V 8 bases short and J 6 bases short, with 14 bases between.